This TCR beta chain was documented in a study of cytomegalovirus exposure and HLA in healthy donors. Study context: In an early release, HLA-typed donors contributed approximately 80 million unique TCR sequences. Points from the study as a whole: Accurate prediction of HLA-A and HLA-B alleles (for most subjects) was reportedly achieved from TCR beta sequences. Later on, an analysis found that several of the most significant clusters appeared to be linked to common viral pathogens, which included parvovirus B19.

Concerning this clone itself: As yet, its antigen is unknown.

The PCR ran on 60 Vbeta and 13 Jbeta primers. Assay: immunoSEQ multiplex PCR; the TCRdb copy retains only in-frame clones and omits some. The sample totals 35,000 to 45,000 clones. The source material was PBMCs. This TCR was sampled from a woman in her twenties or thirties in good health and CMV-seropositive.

CDR3 amino acids: CASTGGASNQPQHF. The DNA of the CDR3 is TGTGCCAGCACAGGGGGCGCGAGCAATCAGCCCCAGCATTTT. The chain uses TRBV6-6 and TRBJ1-5, with 8 bases aligning to TRBD1. Germline V gene lookup returns CDR1 MNHNY and CDR2 SVGAGI (reference sequence). Trimming cost V 7 bases and J 1 base; bases outside gene matches: 3. The length of the CDR3 is 14 residues.